Reported below is one TCR beta chain. Its matching antigen is unknown. This sample was taken from a study of T cell repertoires in cytomegalovirus infection. For the study at large: Selected CMV epitopes included recently identified HLA-C-restricted ones as well as well-studied HLA-B-restricted ones.

TCRdb used MiXCR to reprocess the reads, holding one entry per CDR3 protein. The data contain fewer than 1,000,000 distinct CDR3 sequences, roughly 30% of them singletons. Study-wide findings and caveats: Dominating the ex vivo response were HLA-C-restricted CMV-specific TCR beta clonotypes.

Germline CDR1 and CDR2: MNHNY and SVGAGI (reference sequence). Trimming removed 5 bases from V and 8 bases from J, with 18 bases in between. The CDR3 loop spans 15 amino acids. The genes are TRBV6-6 and TRBJ2-2, with a tentative D call TRBD2 (6 bases). The sample here was cultured CD8+ T cells from PBMCs, taken from culture after CMV antigen stimulation. The origin of this receptor is a human donor in good health (CMV status not recorded). Some clones in this sample may be carry-over from other donors' samples. The DNA for the CDR3 is TGTGCCAGCAGTCGCCGGGTGGAGGCGGGGGGGGAGCTGTTTTTT. Translating it yields CASSRRVEAGGELFF.